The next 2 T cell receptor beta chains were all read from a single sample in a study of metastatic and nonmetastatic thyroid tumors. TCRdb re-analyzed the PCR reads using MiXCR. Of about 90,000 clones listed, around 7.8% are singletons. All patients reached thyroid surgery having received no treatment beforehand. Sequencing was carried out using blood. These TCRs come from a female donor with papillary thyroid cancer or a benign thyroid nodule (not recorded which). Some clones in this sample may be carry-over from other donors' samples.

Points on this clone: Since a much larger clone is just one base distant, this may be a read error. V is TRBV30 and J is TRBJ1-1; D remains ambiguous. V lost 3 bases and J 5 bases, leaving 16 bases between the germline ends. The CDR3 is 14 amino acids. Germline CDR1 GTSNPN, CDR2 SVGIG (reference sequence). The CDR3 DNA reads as TGTGCCTGGAGCAGGTACGGACGGGGTACTGAAGCTTTCTTT. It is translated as CAWSRYGRGTEAFF.

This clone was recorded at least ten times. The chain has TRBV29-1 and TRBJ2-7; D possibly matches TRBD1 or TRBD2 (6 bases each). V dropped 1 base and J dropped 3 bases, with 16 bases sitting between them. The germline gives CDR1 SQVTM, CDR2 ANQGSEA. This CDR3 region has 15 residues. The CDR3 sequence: CSVEGLRGDFYEQYF. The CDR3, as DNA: TGCAGCGTTGAAGGATTAAGGGGGGACTTCTACGAGCAGTACTTC.